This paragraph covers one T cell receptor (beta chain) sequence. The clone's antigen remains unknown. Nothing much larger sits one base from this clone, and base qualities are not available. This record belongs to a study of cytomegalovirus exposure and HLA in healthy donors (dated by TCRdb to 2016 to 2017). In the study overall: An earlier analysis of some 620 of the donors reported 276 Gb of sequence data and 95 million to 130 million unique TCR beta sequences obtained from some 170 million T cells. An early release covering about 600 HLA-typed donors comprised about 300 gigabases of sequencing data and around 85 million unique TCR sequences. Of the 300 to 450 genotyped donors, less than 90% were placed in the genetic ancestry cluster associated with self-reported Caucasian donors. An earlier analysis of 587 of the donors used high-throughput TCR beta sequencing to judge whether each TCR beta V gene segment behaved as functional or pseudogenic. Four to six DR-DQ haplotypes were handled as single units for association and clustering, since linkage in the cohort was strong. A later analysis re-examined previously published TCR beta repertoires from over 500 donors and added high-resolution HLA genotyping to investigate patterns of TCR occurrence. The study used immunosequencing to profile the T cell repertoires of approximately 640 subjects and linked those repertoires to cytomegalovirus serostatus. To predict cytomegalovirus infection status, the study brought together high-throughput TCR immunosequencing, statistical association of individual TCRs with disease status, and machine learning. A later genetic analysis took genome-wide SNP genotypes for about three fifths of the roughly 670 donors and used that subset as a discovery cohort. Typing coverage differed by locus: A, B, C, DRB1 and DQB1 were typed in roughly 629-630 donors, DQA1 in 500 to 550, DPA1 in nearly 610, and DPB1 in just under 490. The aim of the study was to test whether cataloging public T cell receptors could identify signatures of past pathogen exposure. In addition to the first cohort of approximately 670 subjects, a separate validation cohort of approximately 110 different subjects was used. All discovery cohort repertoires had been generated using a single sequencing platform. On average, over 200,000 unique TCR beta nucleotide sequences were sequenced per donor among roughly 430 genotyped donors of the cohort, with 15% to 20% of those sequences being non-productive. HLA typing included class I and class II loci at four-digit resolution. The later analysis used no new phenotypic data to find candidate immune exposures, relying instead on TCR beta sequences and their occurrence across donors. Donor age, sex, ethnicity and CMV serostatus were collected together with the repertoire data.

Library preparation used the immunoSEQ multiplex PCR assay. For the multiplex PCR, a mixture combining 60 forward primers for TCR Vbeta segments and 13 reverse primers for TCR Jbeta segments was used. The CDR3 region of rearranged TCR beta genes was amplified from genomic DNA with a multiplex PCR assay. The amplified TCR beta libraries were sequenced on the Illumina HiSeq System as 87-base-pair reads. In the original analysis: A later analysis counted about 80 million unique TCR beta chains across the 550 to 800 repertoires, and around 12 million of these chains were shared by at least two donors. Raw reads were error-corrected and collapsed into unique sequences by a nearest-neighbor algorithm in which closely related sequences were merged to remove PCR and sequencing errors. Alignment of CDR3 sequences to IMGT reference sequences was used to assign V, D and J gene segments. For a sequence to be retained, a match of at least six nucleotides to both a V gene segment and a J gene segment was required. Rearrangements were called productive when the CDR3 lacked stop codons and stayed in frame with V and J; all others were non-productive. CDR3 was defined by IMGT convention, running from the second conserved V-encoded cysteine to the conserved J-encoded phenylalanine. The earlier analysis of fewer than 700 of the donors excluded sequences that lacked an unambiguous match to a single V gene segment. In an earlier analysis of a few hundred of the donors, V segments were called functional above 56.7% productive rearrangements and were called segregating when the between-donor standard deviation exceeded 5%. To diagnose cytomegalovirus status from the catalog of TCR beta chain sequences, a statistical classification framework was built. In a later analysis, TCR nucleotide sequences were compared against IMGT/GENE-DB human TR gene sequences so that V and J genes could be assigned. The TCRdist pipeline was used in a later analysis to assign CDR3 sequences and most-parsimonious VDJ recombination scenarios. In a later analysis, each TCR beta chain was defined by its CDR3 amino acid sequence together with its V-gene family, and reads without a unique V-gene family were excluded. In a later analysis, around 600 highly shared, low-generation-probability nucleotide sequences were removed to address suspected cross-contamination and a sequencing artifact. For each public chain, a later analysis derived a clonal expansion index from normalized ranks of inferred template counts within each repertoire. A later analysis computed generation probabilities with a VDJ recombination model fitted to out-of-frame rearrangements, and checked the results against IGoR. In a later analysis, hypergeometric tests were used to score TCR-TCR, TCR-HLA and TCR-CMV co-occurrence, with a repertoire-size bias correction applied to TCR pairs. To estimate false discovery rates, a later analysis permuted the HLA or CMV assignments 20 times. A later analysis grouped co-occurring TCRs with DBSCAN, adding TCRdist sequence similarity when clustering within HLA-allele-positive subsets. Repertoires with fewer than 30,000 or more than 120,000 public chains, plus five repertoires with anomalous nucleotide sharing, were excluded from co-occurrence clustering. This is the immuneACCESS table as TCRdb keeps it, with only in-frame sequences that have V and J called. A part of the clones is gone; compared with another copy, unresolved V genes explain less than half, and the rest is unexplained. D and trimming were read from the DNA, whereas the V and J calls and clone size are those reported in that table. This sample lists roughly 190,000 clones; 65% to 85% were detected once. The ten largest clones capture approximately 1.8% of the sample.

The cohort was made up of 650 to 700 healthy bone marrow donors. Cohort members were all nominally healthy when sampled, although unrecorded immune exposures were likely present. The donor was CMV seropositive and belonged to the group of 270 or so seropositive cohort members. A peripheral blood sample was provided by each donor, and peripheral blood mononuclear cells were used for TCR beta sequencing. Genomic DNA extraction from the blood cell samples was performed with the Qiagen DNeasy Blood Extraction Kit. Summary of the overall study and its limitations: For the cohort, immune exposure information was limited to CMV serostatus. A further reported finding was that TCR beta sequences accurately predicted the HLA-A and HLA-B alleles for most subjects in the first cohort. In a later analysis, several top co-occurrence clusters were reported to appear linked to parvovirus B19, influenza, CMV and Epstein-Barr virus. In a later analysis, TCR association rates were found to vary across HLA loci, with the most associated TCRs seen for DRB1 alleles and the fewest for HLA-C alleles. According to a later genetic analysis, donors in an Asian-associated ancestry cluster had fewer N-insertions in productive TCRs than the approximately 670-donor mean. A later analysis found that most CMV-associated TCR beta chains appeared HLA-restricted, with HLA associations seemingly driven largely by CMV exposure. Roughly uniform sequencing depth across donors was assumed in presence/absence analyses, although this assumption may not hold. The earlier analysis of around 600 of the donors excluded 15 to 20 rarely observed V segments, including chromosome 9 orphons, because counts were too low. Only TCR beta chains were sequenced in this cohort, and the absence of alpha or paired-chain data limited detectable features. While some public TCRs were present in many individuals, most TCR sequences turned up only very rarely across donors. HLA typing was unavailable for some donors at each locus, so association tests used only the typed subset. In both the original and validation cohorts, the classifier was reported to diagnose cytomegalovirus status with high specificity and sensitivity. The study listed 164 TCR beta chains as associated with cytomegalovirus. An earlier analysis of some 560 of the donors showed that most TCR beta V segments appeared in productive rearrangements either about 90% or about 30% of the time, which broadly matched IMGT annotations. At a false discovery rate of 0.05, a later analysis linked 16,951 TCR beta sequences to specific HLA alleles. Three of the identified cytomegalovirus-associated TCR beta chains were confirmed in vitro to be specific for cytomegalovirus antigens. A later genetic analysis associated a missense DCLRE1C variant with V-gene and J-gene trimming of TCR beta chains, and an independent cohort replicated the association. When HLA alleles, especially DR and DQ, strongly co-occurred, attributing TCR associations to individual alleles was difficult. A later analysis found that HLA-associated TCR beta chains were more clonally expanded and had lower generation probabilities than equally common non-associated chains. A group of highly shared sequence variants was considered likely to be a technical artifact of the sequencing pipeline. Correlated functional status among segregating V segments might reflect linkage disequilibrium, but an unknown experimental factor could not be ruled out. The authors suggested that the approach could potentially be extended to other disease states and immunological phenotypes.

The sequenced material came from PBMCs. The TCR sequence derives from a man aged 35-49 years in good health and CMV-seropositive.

The DNA sequence reads TGTGCCATCAGTGAAGACCGGGACACCGTTTACGACACCGGGGAGCTGTTTTTT. Its protein is CAISEDRDTVYDTGELFF. Recombination linked TRBV10-3 to TRBJ2-2; a tentative D call is TRBD1 (6 bases match). From cysteine to phenylalanine, the CDR3 is 18 amino acids long. The sequence is cut down to CDR3 DNA, 54 bases in frame from base 1. According to the germline V gene, CDR1 reads ENHRY and CDR2 reads SYGVKD. V was cut back by 3 bases and J by 3 bases, leaving a gap of 20 bases between them.